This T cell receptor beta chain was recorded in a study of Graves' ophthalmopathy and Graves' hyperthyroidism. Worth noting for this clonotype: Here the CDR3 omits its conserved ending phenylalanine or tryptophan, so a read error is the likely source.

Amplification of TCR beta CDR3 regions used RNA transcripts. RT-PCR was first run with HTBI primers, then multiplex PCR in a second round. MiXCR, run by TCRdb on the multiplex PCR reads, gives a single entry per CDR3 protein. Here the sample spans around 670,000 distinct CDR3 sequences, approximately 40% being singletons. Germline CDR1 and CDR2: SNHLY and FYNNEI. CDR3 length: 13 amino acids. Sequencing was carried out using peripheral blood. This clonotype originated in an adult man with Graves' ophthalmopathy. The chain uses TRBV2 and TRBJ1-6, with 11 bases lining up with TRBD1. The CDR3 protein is CVSSGTGGSPLHL. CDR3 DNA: TGTGTCAGCAGTGGGACAGGGGGGTCACCCCTCCACCTT.